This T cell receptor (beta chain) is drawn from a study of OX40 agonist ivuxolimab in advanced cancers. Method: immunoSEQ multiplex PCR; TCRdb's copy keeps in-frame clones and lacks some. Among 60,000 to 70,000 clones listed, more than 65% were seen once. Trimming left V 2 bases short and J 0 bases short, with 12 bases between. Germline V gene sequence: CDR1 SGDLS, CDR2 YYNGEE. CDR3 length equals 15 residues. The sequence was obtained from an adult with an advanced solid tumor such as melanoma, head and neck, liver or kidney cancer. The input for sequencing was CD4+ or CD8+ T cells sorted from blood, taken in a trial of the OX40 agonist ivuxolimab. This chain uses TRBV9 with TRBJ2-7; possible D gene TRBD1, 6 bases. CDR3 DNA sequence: TGTGCCAGCAGCGTGGGGACACTCTACTCCTACGAGCAGTACTTC. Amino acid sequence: CASSVGTLYSYEQYF. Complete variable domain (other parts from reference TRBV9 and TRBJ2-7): DSGVTQTPKHLITATGQRVTLRCSPRSGDLSVYWYQQSLDQGLQFLIQYYNGEERAKGNILERFSAQQFPDLHSELNLSSLELGDSALYFCASSVGTLYSYEQYFGPGTRLTVT.